These 6 T cell receptor beta chains were sequenced from one sample in a study of shared clonotypes between healthy human individuals. Generated by immunoSEQ multiplex PCR, the TCRdb table keeps only in-frame clones and is missing some. The data contain some 2 million clones, 85% to 95% of them singletons. Source material: naive CD4+ T cells sorted from blood. Sample subset: CD45RA+ positively selected. These TCRs come from a man aged 18 to 29 in good health.

The table lists this clone with a count of one. CDR3 bases: TGTGCCAGCAGCCCTACAGGACCAAATGACCAAGAGACCCAGTACTTC. Translation: CASSPTGPNDQETQYF. The V call is TRBV5-4, the J call TRBJ2-5; a possible D gene is TRBD1 (5 bases). Germline V gives CDR1 SGHNT, CDR2 YYREEE (reference sequence). The germline V and J ends were trimmed by 4 bases and 0 bases, with 16 bases remaining between them. CDR3 size: 16 residues.

This chain joins TRBV14 and TRBJ2-1, with TRBD1 identical over 8 bases. V lost 4 bases to trimming and J lost 7 bases; unmatched junction nucleotides: 3. The CDR3 is 13 amino acids. The germline V gene encodes CDR1 SGHDN and CDR2 FVKESK. As DNA, the CDR3 is TGTGCCAGCAGCCCCTGGACAGGGAATGAGCAGTTCTTC. This gives the protein CASSPWTGNEQFF. Full variable domain (missing parts from reference TRBV14 and TRBJ2-1): EAGVTQFPSHSVIEKGQTVTLRCDPISGHDNLYWYRRVMGKEIKFLLHFVKESKQDESGMPNNRFLAERTGGTYSTLKVQPAELEDSGVYFCASSPWTGNEQFFGPGTRLTVL.

This chain connects TRBV10-1 to TRBJ1-1; TRBD1 is a possible D gene (5 bases). The germline gives CDR1 WNHNN, CDR2 SYGVQD (reference sequence). V was pared by 0 bases and J by 7 bases, with 9 bases between. CDR3 length: 13 amino acids. The CDR3 DNA sequence: TGCGCCAGCAGTGAGTCAGGGGCGTTTGAAGCTTTCTTT. Amino acids: CASSESGAFEAFF.

The genes are TRBV9 and TRBJ2-2, with 8 nucleotides matching TRBD1. The CDR3 is made up of 17 amino acids. The J segment lost 1 base and the V segment lost 3 bases, leaving 8 bases of the junction unmatched. Germline V gene lookup returns CDR1 SGDLS and CDR2 YYNGEE. The CDR3 nucleotides read TGTGCCAGCAGCGGAGACAGGGGTACATGGAACACCGGGGAGCTGTTTTTT. As protein: CASSGDRGTWNTGELFF. The variable domain in full, with the rest retrieved from reference TRBV9 and TRBJ2-2, is DSGVTQTPKHLITATGQRVTLRCSPRSGDLSVYWYQQSLDQGLQFLIQYYNGEERAKGNILERFSAQQFPDLHSELNLSSLELGDSALYFCASSGDRGTWNTGELFFGEGSRLTVL.

DNA for the CDR3: TGTGCCAGCAGCTTAGTTTCCCCGGAGCAGTACTTC. Protein product: CASSLVSPEQYF. This chain joins TRBV7-9 and TRBJ2-7, with D hard to call. The CDR3 has 12 residues. V was pared by 1 base and J by 7 bases, with 8 bases between. Germline CDR1 SEHNR, CDR2 FQNEAQ (reference sequence).

This clone has more than one count but fewer than ten. The chain uses TRBV30 and TRBJ1-2; D possibly corresponds to TRBD1 (5 bases). V lost 5 bases, J lost 5 bases, and 18 bases lay in between. Germline CDR1 is GTSNPN and CDR2 is SVGIG (reference sequence). The CDR3 extends over 14 amino acids. In DNA form, the CDR3 reads TGTGCCTGGTCGGGGGAGGGGATCGGTTATGGCTACACCTTC. Protein: CAWSGEGIGYGYTF.